This TCR beta chain was obtained from a study of response to subunit inactivated influenza vaccine. This clonotype was counted a few times. TCRdb itself ran the RT-PCR reads through MiXCR, one entry per CDR3 protein. The table includes 150,000 to 200,000 distinct CDR3 sequences, about an eighth detected once. The same sample was also studied in work on T cells expressing NK-cell markers. Turning to that study: It was by 5'RACE template switching with UMIs that TCR beta cDNA was made.

The input for sequencing was CD8+ T cells sorted from PBMCs, taken 11 to 12 days after vaccination. The sequence derives from a man aged 50-59 years who received an inactivated influenza vaccine.

CDR3 coding DNA: TGTGCCAGCAGTTACTCGGGAGAGAGCACCTATGGCTACACCTTC. Translation gives CASSYSGESTYGYTF. This chain links TRBV6-5 with TRBJ1-2; D ambiguous. CDR3 size: 15 residues. The germline V and J ends were trimmed by 0 bases and 4 bases, with 12 bases remaining between them. Looked up from germline, CDR1 is MNHEY and CDR2 is SVGAGI.